Following are 5 T cell receptor beta chains from one sample sequenced in a study of blood T cell repertoires in COVID-19. Sequencing used immunoSEQ multiplex PCR; TCRdb keeps in-frame clones, though not all of them. The sample has 85,000 to 130,000 clones, roughly four fifths seen once. The sequencing sample was made of peripheral blood. The receptor source for this set is a man in his sixties with acute or convalescent COVID-19.

The chain employs TRBV6-1 and TRBJ2-3; 11 bases align to TRBD1. V shed 4 bases and J 2 bases; nucleotides not matched to a gene: 5. Germline V gene lookup returns CDR1 MNHNS and CDR2 SASEGT. The CDR3 length is 16 residues. As DNA, the CDR3 is TGTGCCAGCAGTGTCCGGGACAGGGGGGCCACAGATACGCAGTATTTT. Its protein is CASSVRDRGATDTQYF.

V and J are TRBV29-1 and TRBJ1-4; TRBD1 matches at 8 bases. Germline V gene sequence: CDR1 SQVTM, CDR2 ANQGSEA. This CDR3 comprises 14 residues. With 5 bases clipped from V and 7 bases from J, the junction kept 9 bases outside the gene matches. This chain's CDR3 is CSVYRGNGGEKLFF. The CDR3 nucleotides read TGCAGCGTTTACAGGGGGAATGGTGGTGAAAAACTGTTTTTT.

V usage is TRBV12-3 or TRBV12-4 and J usage is TRBJ1-5, with D maybe TRBD1 (6 bases). This CDR3 contains 12 residues. The V and J ends lost 9 bases and 5 bases respectively, with 11 bases between them. CDR3: CASSQGYQPQHF. The CDR3 DNA reads as TGTGCCAGTTCTCAGGGGTATCAGCCCCAGCATTTT.

The chain's CDR3 is CASRGWGPNTEAFF. In DNA, the CDR3 is TGTGCCAGTAGGGGATGGGGGCCGAACACTGAAGCTTTCTTT. The chain is built from TRBV19 and TRBJ1-1; TRBD1 is a possible D gene (6 bases). Germline CDR1 reads LNHDA; CDR2 reads SQIVND (reference sequence). This CDR3 comprises 14 residues. V was pared by 6 bases and J by 1 base, with 12 bases between.

In its sample, this clone was seen a few times. The V call is TRBV18, the J call TRBJ1-6; TRBD1 matches at 9 bases. With 4 bases clipped from V and 10 bases from J, the junction kept 8 bases outside the gene matches. Germline V lookup: CDR1 KGHSH, CDR2 LQKENI. CDR3 length: 15 residues. CDR3 in DNA: TGTGCCAGCTCACAGGACAGGGGACGATCGTCACCCCTCCACTTT. It yields the protein CASSQDRGRSSPLHF.